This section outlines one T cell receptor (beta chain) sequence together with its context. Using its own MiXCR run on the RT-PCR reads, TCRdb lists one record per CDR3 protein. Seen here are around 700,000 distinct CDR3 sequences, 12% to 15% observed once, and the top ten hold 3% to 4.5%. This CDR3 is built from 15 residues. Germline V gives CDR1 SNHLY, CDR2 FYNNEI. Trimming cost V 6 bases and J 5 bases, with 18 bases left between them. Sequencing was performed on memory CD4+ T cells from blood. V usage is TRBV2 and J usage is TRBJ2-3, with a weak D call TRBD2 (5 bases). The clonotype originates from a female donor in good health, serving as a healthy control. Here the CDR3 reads CASSRTFQAGDTQYF. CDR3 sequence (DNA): TGTGCCAGCAGCCGTACTTTCCAGGCGGGAGATACGCAGTATTTT.